Shown below are 7 T cell receptor beta chains from a single sample sequenced in a study of blood T cell repertoires in COVID-19. Data came from immunoSEQ multiplex PCR; TCRdb stores just in-frame clones and leaves some out. The data show about 290,000 clones, about 89% seen once. The sample taken for sequencing was PBMCs or T cells enriched from blood (not recorded which). The receptors come from a woman aged 40 to 50 who had recovered from COVID-19.

The gene calls are TRBV3-1 (or the pseudogene TRBV3-2) and TRBJ2-5; D might be TRBD1 (6 bases). The CDR3 spans 18 residues. Germline values: CDR1 LGHDT, CDR2 YNNKEL (reference sequence). The V gene lost 1 base and the J gene lost 4 bases, with 22 bases spanning the gap. The CDR3 region is CASSQVVPGPARGETQYF. The CDR3 DNA is TGTGCCAGCAGCCAAGTAGTTCCGGGGCCTGCCAGGGGAGAGACCCAGTACTTC.

V and J are TRBV6-5 and TRBJ2-1; weak D call: TRBD2 (9 bases). V was pared by 11 bases and J by 7 bases, with 21 bases between. The CDR3 runs to 14 residues. Germline CDR1 is MNHEY and CDR2 is SVGAGI. CDR3 sequence reads: CAAQGAGGRNEQFF. The CDR3 coding sequence is TGTGCCGCCCAGGGGGCGGGGGGGCGGAATGAGCAGTTCTTC.

The chain is built from TRBV10-3 and TRBJ1-2, with 7 positions matching TRBD1. V trimming: 3 bases; J trimming: 8 bases; junction bases outside the gene matches: 9. This CDR3 comprises 14 residues. The germline V gene encodes CDR1 ENHRY and CDR2 SYGVKD. In DNA form, the CDR3 reads TGTGCCATCAGTGATAATGGGGACAGAAGCGGCTACACCTTC. It encodes CAISDNGDRSGYTF.

The chain links TRBV7-2 to TRBJ2-2, with D possibly matching TRBD1 (5 bases). V dropped 4 bases and J dropped 2 bases, with 8 bases sitting between them. Germline values: CDR1 SGHTA, CDR2 FQGNSA. The CDR3 contains 14 residues. CDR3 amino acids: CASSYRRNTGELFF. CDR3 bases: TGTGCCAGCAGCTACAGGAGAAACACCGGGGAGCTGTTTTTT.

This sequence joins TRBV3-1 (or the pseudogene TRBV3-2) and TRBJ2-5, with 9 bases that match TRBD2. CDR1 and CDR2 (germline): LGHDT, YNNKEL (reference sequence). Trimming cost V 6 bases and J 2 bases; bases outside gene matches: 10. CDR3 length equals 16 residues. CDR3 sequence reads: CASSPRAAGGQETQYF. The CDR3 nucleotides read TGTGCCAGCAGTCCCCGTGCAGCGGGGGGACAAGAGACCCAGTACTTC.

The rearrangement joins TRBV7-6 to TRBJ2-7, with TRBD2 matching 11 bases. CDR1 is SGHVS and CDR2 is FNYEAQ in the germline V gene. Trimming cost V 5 bases and J 0 bases; bases outside gene matches: 12. This CDR3 is 18 amino acids long. CDR3 nucleotide sequence: TGTGCCAGCAGCCCCGGCCCCGGGACTAGCGGTGCCTCCTACGAGCAGTACTTC. It encodes CASSPGPGTSGASYEQYF.

This rearrangement joins TRBV5-1 to TRBJ2-2, with D possibly being TRBD1 (5 bases). Germline CDR1 and CDR2: SGHRS and YFSETQ. Trimming removed 6 bases from V and 0 bases from J, with 12 bases in between. This CDR3 has 15 amino acids. The CDR3 sequence: CASKGPTANTGELFF. CDR3 nucleotides: TGCGCCAGCAAGGGGCCGACCGCGAACACCGGGGAGCTGTTTTTT.